Sequencing of this T cell receptor (beta chain) was carried out in a study of blood T cell repertoires in COVID-19. Overall study: The analysed material was cDNA or gDNA that came from T cells, B-cell-depleted T cells, or PBMCs.

Assay used: immunoSEQ multiplex PCR; TCRdb lists only in-frame clones, some missing. Among around 300,000 clones, approximately 88% were seen once, and the ten largest hold 2% to 2.5%. The CDR3 loop spans 20 amino acids. V lost 4 bases to trimming and J lost 0 bases; unmatched junction nucleotides: 12. Germline-derived CDR1 and CDR2 are MGHRA and YSYEKL. This sequence joins TRBV4-1 and TRBJ2-1, with TRBD2 matching 13 bases. The TCR sequence derives from a man aged 45-65 years with acute or convalescent COVID-19. Sample: peripheral blood. CDR3 region: CASSRLPGLAGPSSYNEQFF. The CDR3 coding sequence is TGCGCCAGCAGCCGACTGCCGGGACTAGCGGGGCCCAGCTCCTACAATGAGCAGTTCTTC.